The source of this TCR beta chain is a study of human T cells and chemical hapten exposure. Each CDR3 protein gets one entry after TCRdb re-called the RACE reads with MiXCR. The sample contains about 46,000 distinct CDR3 sequences, roughly 4.5% of which appear only once. As to time point: healthy volunteer bleed at 2 weeks. The authors extracted total RNA from unfractionated whole blood. This clonotype was observed at least ten times. This CDR3 spans 12 amino acids. V was trimmed by 2 bases and J by 13 bases, leaving 15 bases between them. The germline CDR1 and CDR2 sequences are SQVTM and ANQGSEA. The chain joins TRBV29-1 to TRBJ2-4; weak D call: TRBD1 (6 bases). The sequence came from a female donor in good health. Some clones in this sample may be carry-over from other donors' samples. Sequences were obtained from whole blood. As DNA, the CDR3 is TGCAGCGTTGAAATACAGGGACGGGCACAGTACTTC. Protein: CSVEIQGRAQYF.